What follows are 10 T cell receptor beta chains derived from one specimen sequenced in a study of T cells in Graves' hyperthyroidism and ophthalmopathy. The investigators amplified TCR beta CDR3 regions from RNA transcripts. First-round RT-PCR with HTBI primers amplified the TCR CDR3 region. TCRdb called the multiplex PCR reads again in MiXCR, with one record for every CDR3 protein. This sample yields about half a million distinct CDR3 sequences, of which 22% are seen a single time; approximately 49% belongs to the top ten. The sample was blood. The receptor source for this set is a woman aged 70-85 years with Graves' ophthalmopathy.

V usage is TRBV13 and J usage is TRBJ2-7; the match to TRBD1 covers 9 bases. Germline V gives CDR1 PRHDT, CDR2 FYEKMQ (reference sequence). The V gene end was trimmed by 5 bases and the J gene end by 3 bases; junction bases not matched to a gene: 8. The CDR3 runs 15 residues. The CDR3: CASSRTGTGFYEQYF. The CDR3 bases are TGTGCCAGCAGCCGAACCGGGACAGGGTTCTACGAGCAGTACTTC. Based on the CDR3 plus reference TRBV13 and TRBJ2-7, the full variable domain is AAGVIQSPRHLIKEKRETATLKCYPIPRHDTVYWYQQGPGQDPQFLISFYEKMQSDKGSIPDRFSAQQFSDYHSELNMSSLELGDSALYFCASSRTGTGFYEQYFGPGTRLTVT.

This clonotype was observed a handful of times. J is TRBJ2-5 and V is TRBV5-6; the D gene is possibly TRBD1 (5 bases). CDR1 SGHDT and CDR2 YYEEEE come from the germline V gene. Between the trimmed V and J ends, which lost 2 bases and 2 bases, there was a span of 10 bases. There are 14 residues in the CDR3. Here the CDR3 DNA reads TGTGCCAGCAGCTTAAGGGGTGGGCAAGAGACCCAGTACTTC. Translated, it gives CASSLRGGQETQYF.

The chain joins TRBV5-8 to TRBJ1-4; TRBD1 might be the D (6 bases). Germline V gene sequence: CDR1 SGHTS, CDR2 YDEGEE. CDR3 length: 15 amino acids. Deletions cut 0 bases from V and 7 bases from J, with 13 bases between. The CDR3, as DNA: TGTGCCAGCAGCTTGGATCCCGGACAGACTGAAAAACTGTTTTTT. It yields the protein CASSLDPGQTEKLFF.

This clonotype was seen a handful of times. Sequence at one end of the junction differs from germline and may be a read error. The V and J genes are TRBV5-1 and TRBJ2-2; 8 bases are a match to TRBD2. This CDR3 comprises 16 residues. The germline V gene has CDR1 SGHRS and CDR2 YFSETQ. The DNA of the CDR3 is TGTGCCAGCAGCCATGGAGCGGGAGCGAACACCGGGGAGCTGTTTTTT. Its protein is CASSHGAGANTGELFF.

The CDR3 protein is CAISDRLGTDTQYF. For the CDR3, the DNA is TGTGCCATCAGTGACAGACTCGGCACAGATACGCAGTATTTT. The chain is built from TRBV10-3 and TRBJ2-3; D not resolved. The CDR3 has 14 residues. Between the trimmed V and J ends, which lost 3 bases and 1 base, there was a span of 8 bases. The germline V gene has CDR1 ENHRY and CDR2 SYGVKD.

The sample holds many counts of this clonotype. This chain joins TRBV11-2 and TRBJ1-1, with D unclear. Germline CDR1 is SGHAT and CDR2 is FQNNGV. V was trimmed by 1 base and J by 0 bases, leaving 9 bases between them. The CDR3 totals 15 residues. CDR3 region: CASSLAGSLNTEAFF. The CDR3 bases are TGTGCCAGCAGCTTAGCTGGATCACTGAACACTGAAGCTTTCTTT.

This clonotype was counted between two and nine times. The J gene is TRBJ2-7, the V gene TRBV2, with D perhaps TRBD1 or TRBD2 (5 bases each). Per the germline V gene, CDR1 is SNHLY and CDR2 is FYNNEI. CDR3 size: 12 residues. V dropped 10 bases and J dropped 3 bases, with 13 bases sitting between them. The CDR3 DNA is TGTGCCACCGCGACGGGGCTCTACGAGCAGTACTTC. Amino acids: CATATGLYEQYF.

A few counts support this clonotype. The rearrangement joins TRBV19 to TRBJ1-2; tentatively, D is TRBD1 (6 bases). The germline V gene encodes CDR1 LNHDA and CDR2 SQIVND (reference sequence). This CDR3 is 15 amino acids long. V lost 6 bases and J lost 9, with 23 bases in between. The CDR3 coding sequence is TGTGCCAGTAGCCCCGAGGGGCAGGGGCGCCTTCGCTACACCTTC. Translation: CASSPEGQGRLRYTF.

The DNA of the CDR3 is TGCGCCAGCAGCCAAGATTTGGGTAACACAGATACGCAGTATTTT. Translating gives CASSQDLGNTDTQYF. The chain uses TRBV4-3 and TRBJ2-3, with no clear D. The CDR3 loop spans 15 amino acids. V gave up 0 bases and J gave up 2 bases, with 9 bases separating them. The germline gives CDR1 LGHNA, CDR2 YSLEER.

This clonotype was seen a handful of times. The V call is TRBV19, the J call TRBJ2-4; possible D gene TRBD2, 5 bases. CDR1 is LNHDA and CDR2 is SQIVND in the germline V gene (reference sequence). The CDR3 is made up of 16 amino acids. The V gene lost 6 bases and the J gene lost 2 bases, with 17 bases spanning the gap. This chain's CDR3 is CASRTNLPGSKNIQYF. In DNA, the CDR3 is TGTGCCAGTAGGACGAATTTACCGGGGTCCAAAAACATTCAGTACTTC.